The 22 T cell receptor beta chains listed next were all sequenced from one sample in a study of regulatory T cells in long-lasting Graves disease (dated by TCRdb to the early 2020s). Preparation of the library involved multiplex PCR. The sequencing machine was an Illumina HiSeq 4000. iRepertoire HTBI primers and Arm-PCR amplification of CDR3 regions were used to construct TCR beta libraries. TCRdb ran its own pipeline on the public reads, namely fastp trimming at Q25 and MiXCR clone calling, and kept in-frame beta chains. Rows with a matching CDR3 protein are joined into one entry that keeps the most common DNA and genes. The sample yields over 200,000 distinct CDR3 sequences; around 17% were counted once. The top ten clones comprise around 20% of the sample. What the time point label conveys for this sample: newly diagnosed GD, antithyroid drugs for less than 3 months. RNA was extracted from PBMCs in TRIzol for both TCR sequencing and RNA sequencing.

This specimen was peripheral blood mononuclear cells (PBMCs), taken at new diagnosis, from a patient treated with antithyroid drugs. These receptors all come from a female donor with Graves disease.

In this sample, this clonotype turned up many times. The rearrangement links TRBV9 to TRBJ1-2; D is undetermined. Germline-derived CDR1 and CDR2 are SGDLS and YYNGEE. The CDR3 extends over 11 amino acids. The germline V and J ends were trimmed by 4 bases and 7 bases, with 8 bases remaining between them. This chain's CDR3 is CASSKGPGYTF. Written as DNA, the CDR3 is TGTGCCAGCAGCAAGGGCCCTGGCTACACCTTC.

This clonotype occurred many times. V is TRBV15 and J is TRBJ1-4; D is unresolved. V lost 7 bases to trimming and J lost 1 base, with 10 bases between them. Looked up from germline, CDR1 is LNHNV and CDR2 is YYDKDF (reference sequence). This CDR3 contains 14 residues. CDR3 sequence (DNA): TGTGCCACCACCATACAGAGAACTAATGAAAAACTGTTTTTT. Its protein product is CATTIQRTNEKLFF. The whole variable domain, filled in from reference TRBV15 and TRBJ1-4, reads DAMVIQNPRYQVTQFGKPVTLSCSQTLNHNVMYWYQQKSSQAPKLLFHYYDKDFNNEADTPDNFQSRRPNTSFCFLDIRSPGLGDTAMYLCATTIQRTNEKLFFGSGTQLSVL.

The V gene is TRBV7-2, the J gene TRBJ2-5; 9 bases align to TRBD2. The CDR3 length is 16 residues. The germline CDR1 and CDR2 sequences are SGHTA and FQGNSA. The V gene end was trimmed by 6 bases and the J gene end by 1 base; junction bases not matched to a gene: 9. CDR3 sequence (DNA): TGTGCCAGCAGTGAACTACTAGCGGGTCCCCAAGAGACCCAGTACTTC. This gives the protein CASSELLAGPQETQYF.

The gene calls are TRBV7-9 and TRBJ2-1; 8 bases fit TRBD2. Near its end, the DNA agrees better with TRBJ2-5, so the J call may be wrong. Per germline, CDR1 SEHNR and CDR2 FQNEAQ (reference sequence). The length of the CDR3 is 15 residues. CDR3 loop: CASSYIAGKKETQYF. The CDR3, as DNA: TGTGCCAGCAGCTACATAGCGGGGAAGAAAGAGACCCAGTACTTC.

This clonotype was detected many times. The gene calls are TRBV20-1 and TRBJ2-7, with D perhaps being TRBD1 or TRBD2 (5 bases each). There are 13 residues in the CDR3. Trimming removed 3 bases from V and 5 bases from J, with 14 bases in between. CDR1 is DFQATT, CDR2 SNEGSKA, per germline (reference sequence). CDR3 DNA sequence: TGCAGTGCTAGTGGGGGAGTGTTGCACGAGCAGTACTTC. Amino acids: CSASGGVLHEQYF.

This clonotype was seen at least ten times. The J gene is TRBJ2-1, the V gene TRBV20-1; D perhaps matches TRBD2 (5 bases). Trimming took off 6 bases at V and 10 bases at J, with 28 bases between the two ends. Germline CDR1 reads DFQATT; CDR2 reads SNEGSKA (reference sequence). The length of the CDR3 is 16 residues. The chain's CDR3 is CSALGPNSLKRREQFF. CDR3 coding DNA: TGCAGTGCCCTAGGACCGAATTCCTTAAAGCGGAGGGAGCAGTTCTTC.

This clonotype was seen at least ten times. The J gene is TRBJ2-5, the V gene TRBV9, with D unclear. This CDR3 region has 14 residues. Germline V CDR1 and CDR2: SGDLS, YYNGEE. The V end was cut by 2 bases, the J end by 3 bases, with 11 bases between. Here the CDR3 reads CASSVGPVEETQYF. Here the CDR3 DNA reads TGTGCCAGCAGCGTCGGCCCTGTGGAAGAGACCCAGTACTTC.

This clonotype was recorded at least ten times. The chain is built from TRBV6-1 and TRBJ1-1, with a possible D match to TRBD1 (5 bases). CDR3 length: 11 amino acids. Germline lookup yields CDR1 MNHNS and CDR2 SASEGT. Deletions cut 7 bases from V and 3 bases from J, with 6 bases between. The CDR3, as DNA: TGTGCCAGCACGGGGGACACTGAAGCTTTCTTT. This gives the protein CASTGDTEAFF.

About this clonotype itself: Germline is not matched at one junction end, which may reflect a read error. The gene calls are TRBV9 and TRBJ2-5, with 7 bases identical to TRBD2. Germline CDR1 and CDR2: SGDLS and YYNGEE. The CDR3 consists of 11 residues. The CDR3 DNA follows: TGTGCCAGCAGCGTAGAGGGAGGGATGTTCTTC. This codes for CASSVEGGMFF.

This clonotype was picked up many times. V and J are TRBV12-3 or TRBV12-4 and TRBJ2-7; D perhaps matches TRBD1 (6 bases). The CDR3 is 15 amino acids. V lost 5 bases and J 2 bases, leaving 16 bases between the germline ends. The DNA of the CDR3 is TGTGCCAGCAGTACCGGGACATCACCCCCCTACGAGCAGTACTTC. It encodes CASSTGTSPPYEQYF.

This clonotype was recorded many times. The gene calls are TRBV10-3 and TRBJ1-1, with TRBD1 as a possible D gene (5 bases). Germline CDR1 reads ENHRY; CDR2 reads SYGVKD. This CDR3 region has 14 residues. Trimming stripped 7 bases from V and 5 bases from J, with 17 bases between. The CDR3 reads CAITLSGVGTEAFF. The DNA for the CDR3 is TGTGCCATCACCTTATCGGGGGTAGGGACTGAAGCTTTCTTT.

This clonotype was seen ten or more times. The chain joins TRBV30 to TRBJ2-1; D is tentatively TRBD1 or TRBD2 (5 bases each). Germline V gene sequence: CDR1 GTSNPN, CDR2 SVGIG (reference sequence). V was clipped by 5 bases and J by 6 bases, with 11 bases between them. The CDR3 runs to 12 residues. The CDR3 DNA reads TGTGCCTGGGGGTGGGGACCCAATGAGCAGTTCTTC. This encodes CAWGWGPNEQFF.

This clonotype was seen ten or more times. The chain is built from TRBV27 and TRBJ2-7, with 12 bases lining up with TRBD1. Germline V lookup: CDR1 MNHEY, CDR2 SMNVEV (reference sequence). After removal of 3 bases from V and 4 bases from J, the junction contained 7 bases not matched to a gene. This CDR3 spans 16 amino acids. The CDR3 DNA reads as TGTGCCAGCAGTTTCCTAGCGGGACAGGGGGCTTACGAGCAGTACTTC. Translating gives CASSFLAGQGAYEQYF.

This clonotype was counted at least ten times. The J gene is TRBJ2-1, the V gene TRBV7-9; D not certain. From germline, CDR1 is SEHNR and CDR2 FQNEAQ (reference sequence). The CDR3 is 14 amino acids. V lost 1 base and J lost 5, with 9 bases in between. The CDR3 spells CASSLGSLNNEQFF. CDR3 sequence (DNA): TGTGCCAGCAGCTTAGGGTCGTTGAACAATGAGCAGTTCTTC. Full variable domain (remainder filled in from reference TRBV7-9 and TRBJ2-1): DTGVSQNPRHKITKRGQNVTFRCDPISEHNRLYWYRQTLGQGPEFLTYFQNEAQLEKSRLLSDRFSAERPKGSFSTLEIQRTEQGDSAMYLCASSLGSLNNEQFFGPGTRLTVL.

The chain is built from TRBV7-2 and TRBJ2-7; the D gene is possibly TRBD1 (6 bases). The germline gives CDR1 SGHTA, CDR2 FQGNSA. The CDR3 has 11 residues. V shed 5 bases and J shed 6 bases, with 8 bases lying between them. In nucleotides, the CDR3 is TGTGCCAGCAGCCAGGGGTTCGAGCAGTACTTC. Its translation: CASSQGFEQYF.

At least ten counts were recorded for this clonotype. The chain recombines TRBV2 with TRBJ1-6; D perhaps matches TRBD1 (6 bases). CDR3 length equals 15 residues. Deletions cut 1 base from V and 5 bases from J, with 9 bases between. Germline CDR1 reads SNHLY; CDR2 reads FYNNEI. As DNA, the CDR3 is TGTGCCAGCAGTGAAGGGGGGGCCGATAATTCACCCCTCCACTTT. Protein product: CASSEGGADNSPLHF.

The rearrangement joins TRBV18 to TRBJ2-1; 7 bases align to TRBD1. V trimming: 3 bases; J trimming: 9 bases; junction bases outside the gene matches: 2. Germline-derived CDR1 and CDR2 are KGHSH and LQKENI. This CDR3 has 12 amino acids. This CDR3 is CASSPDRSEQFF. The CDR3 region has the DNA TGTGCCAGCTCACCGGACAGGTCTGAGCAGTTCTTC.

About this clonotype: This sequence may be a read error, since a much larger clone differs from it by one base. V and J are TRBV10-3 and TRBJ2-1; 11 nucleotides align to TRBD2. The germline V gene has CDR1 ENHRY and CDR2 SYGVKD. Trimming removed 3 bases from V and 9 bases from J; junction bases left unmatched: 10. This CDR3 comprises 16 residues. The CDR3 DNA sequence: TGTGCCATCAGTGATATAGCGGGAGGGTACGGGGGTGAGCAGTTCTTC. Translation: CAISDIAGGYGGEQFF.

This clonotype was recorded a few times. This chain joins TRBV9 and TRBJ2-5; D remains unclear. V lost 4 bases and J 1 base, leaving 8 bases between the germline ends. This CDR3 is 13 amino acids long. Germline values: CDR1 SGDLS, CDR2 YYNGEE. CDR3 protein: CASSPHVQETQYF. The CDR3 nucleotides read TGTGCCAGCAGCCCTCACGTCCAAGAGACCCAGTACTTC.

This clonotype was seen many times. V usage is TRBV28 and J usage is TRBJ2-5; possible D gene TRBD2, 5 bases. CDR1 MDHEN and CDR2 SYDVKM come from the germline V gene. This CDR3 has 11 residues. V was cut by 6 bases and J by 13 bases, with 15 bases left in between. The CDR3 region is CASSLGSPAYF. The DNA of the CDR3 is TGTGCCAGCAGCCTGGGGAGCCCAGCGTACTTC.

This clonotype has at least ten counts. CDR3 DNA: TGTGCCAGCAGTCAAACATTCACAGATACGCAGTATTTT. It specifies CASSQTFTDTQYF. The chain employs TRBV28 and TRBJ2-3; D uncertain. Germline V gene data show CDR1 as MDHEN and CDR2 as SYDVKM. The CDR3 has 13 amino acids. The germline V and J ends were trimmed by 5 bases and 2 bases, with 8 bases remaining between them.

V and J are TRBV6-9 and TRBJ2-3; tentatively, D is TRBD2 (6 bases). The CDR3 totals 16 residues. Germline loops: CDR1 MNHGY, CDR2 SVAAGI. Trimming left V 3 bases short and J 2 bases short, with 15 bases between. CDR3 DNA sequence: TGTGCCAGCAGTTACCCTACAGCGGGCCACACAGATACGCAGTATTTT. Translated, it gives CASSYPTAGHTDTQYF.